This entry lists 30 T cell receptor beta chains sequenced from one sample in a study of T cell repertoires in cytomegalovirus infection. TCRdb used MiXCR to reprocess the reads, holding one entry per CDR3 protein. The sample consists of over 250,000 distinct CDR3 sequences, approximately 22% of them appearing once. For these receptors, no antigen is known. The sample consisted of cultured PBMCs, taken from culture after CMV antigen stimulation. The receptors here all came from a human donor in good health (CMV status not recorded). Some clones in this sample may be carry-over from other donors' samples.

This chain links TRBV9 with TRBJ2-1; 9 nucleotides agree with TRBD2. V lost 0 bases to trimming and J lost 8 bases; unmatched junction nucleotides: 9. This CDR3 contains 16 residues. Germline loops: CDR1 SGDLS, CDR2 YYNGEE. This CDR3 is CASSVDLAGGLDEQFF. The CDR3 DNA reads TGTGCCAGCAGCGTAGATCTTGCGGGAGGGCTGGATGAGCAGTTCTTC.

A few counts support this clonotype. The genes are TRBV20-1 and TRBJ2-3; a possible D gene is TRBD2 (6 bases). Trimming left V 3 bases short and J 3 bases short, with 10 bases between. The CDR3 spans 13 residues. Germline V lookup: CDR1 DFQATT, CDR2 SNEGSKA (reference sequence). The CDR3 sequence: CSARPGVTDTQYF. In nucleotides, the CDR3 is TGCAGTGCTAGGCCGGGAGTAACAGATACGCAGTATTTT.

This clonotype was detected a few times. The chain couples TRBV7-2 to TRBJ1-3; maybe TRBD1 (5 bases). Germline V gene sequence: CDR1 SGHTA, CDR2 FQGNSA. This CDR3 has 15 amino acids. Trimming shortened V by 5 bases and J by 4 bases, and 15 bases separated the two germline ends. As DNA, the CDR3 is TGTGCCAGCAGCACCTCCCCCGGGGCCGGAAACACCATATATTTT. Protein sequence: CASSTSPGAGNTIYF.

This clonotype was seen many times. V gene TRBV7-2 combines with J gene TRBJ2-5, with unresolved D. This CDR3 region has 13 residues. Trimming took 0 bases from V and 5 from J, leaving 7 bases between them. Germline V gene lookup returns CDR1 SGHTA and CDR2 FQGNSA. CDR3 sequence (DNA): TGTGCCAGCAGCTTAGCGCGAAGCGAGACCCAGTACTTC. Its translation: CASSLARSETQYF.

This clonotype showed up many times. The chain recombines TRBV12-3 or TRBV12-4 with TRBJ2-5; D is ambiguous. V gave up 3 bases and J gave up 2 bases, with 10 bases separating them. The CDR3 covers 14 residues. The CDR3, as DNA: TGTGCCAGCAGTTTTATGGCAGGACAAGAGACCCAGTACTTC. Translating gives CASSFMAGQETQYF.

The table lists this clonotype with many counts. Without the conserved terminal phenylalanine or tryptophan, this CDR3 likely stems from a read error. The CDR3 DNA is TGTGCCAGCAGCTTTGGGGCCAGTCGTGGTTCACCCCTCCACCTT. Translating gives CASSFGASRGSPLHL. This chain joins TRBV7-2 and TRBJ1-6; D might be TRBD1 (5 bases). The ends were cut back, 3 bases at V and 9 bases at J, with 15 bases in the middle. Germline V lookup: CDR1 SGHTA, CDR2 FQGNSA. This CDR3 region has 15 residues.

The V call is TRBV29-1, the J call TRBJ1-3; 9 nucleotides line up with TRBD1. J was trimmed by 2 bases and V by 6 bases; bases with no gene match: 5. The CDR3 contains 14 residues. Germline lookup yields CDR1 SQVTM and CDR2 ANQGSEA. Here the CDR3 reads CSVVGTGTGNTIYF. CDR3 bases: TGCAGCGTCGTGGGGACAGGGACTGGAAACACCATATATTTT.

This clonotype was seen ten or more times. The chain carries TRBV7-9 and TRBJ2-5; D is ambiguous. Germline V gene lookup returns CDR1 SEHNR and CDR2 FQNEAQ (reference sequence). The V end was cut by 1 base, the J end by 0 bases, with 9 bases between. This CDR3 comprises 15 residues. The CDR3: CASSLGDVNQETQYF. CDR3 DNA: TGTGCCAGCAGCTTAGGCGACGTTAACCAAGAGACCCAGTACTTC. Variable domain in full (rest from reference TRBV7-9 and TRBJ2-5): DTGVSQNPRHKITKRGQNVTFRCDPISEHNRLYWYRQTLGQGPEFLTYFQNEAQLEKSRLLSDRFSAERPKGSFSTLEIQRTEQGDSAMYLCASSLGDVNQETQYFGPGTRLLVL.

Only a few counts were recorded for this clonotype. V usage is TRBV7-9 and J usage is TRBJ1-6, with unresolved D. V was trimmed by 0 bases and J by 6 bases, leaving 6 bases between them. Germline values: CDR1 SEHNR, CDR2 FQNEAQ (reference sequence). There are 14 residues in the CDR3. In DNA, the CDR3 is TGTGCCAGCAGCTTAGCGAGGCCTAATTCACCCCTCCACTTT. It translates to CASSLARPNSPLHF.

The rearrangement uses TRBV6-1 and TRBJ2-3; 10 nucleotides match TRBD2. The CDR3 has 15 residues. CDR1 and CDR2 from the germline V gene are MNHNS and SASEGT. With 6 bases clipped from V and 2 bases from J, the junction kept 5 bases outside the gene matches. Here the CDR3 reads CASRPSGSDTDTQYF. CDR3 bases: TGTGCCAGCAGACCTAGCGGGAGCGACACAGATACGCAGTATTTT.

This clonotype was counted a few times. The chain links TRBV28 to TRBJ1-6; the match to TRBD1 covers 11 bases. Germline assignment: CDR1 MDHEN and CDR2 SYDVKM. The CDR3 runs to 16 residues. V lost 4 bases and J lost 7; bases outside the gene matches: 6. CDR3 nucleotides: TGTGCCAGCAGTTCCGCGGGACAGGGGGGGAATTCACCCCTCCACTTT. It specifies CASSSAGQGGNSPLHF.

The gene calls are TRBV3-1 and TRBJ2-3; no definite D call. CDR1 is LGHDT, CDR2 YNNKEL, per germline (reference sequence). The CDR3 covers 14 residues. Trimming took off 0 bases at V and 5 bases at J, with 9 bases between the two ends. CDR3 bases: TGTGCCAGCAGCCAAGACACCGGAGTAGATACGCAGTATTTT. The encoded protein is CASSQDTGVDTQYF.

This chain links TRBV19 with TRBJ1-1; D is unclear. Germline V CDR1 and CDR2: LNHDA, SQIVND (reference sequence). This CDR3 region has 13 residues. V lost 7 bases to trimming and J lost 1 base, with 10 bases between them. CDR3 residues: CASKSHENTEAFF. CDR3 nucleotides: TGTGCCAGTAAGTCCCACGAGAACACTGAAGCTTTCTTT.

The V and J genes are TRBV7-6 and TRBJ2-5, with D possibly matching TRBD1 (5 bases). V lost 3 bases, J lost 2 bases, and 7 bases lay in between. CDR1 and CDR2 (germline): SGHVS, FNYEAQ. The CDR3 sequence is 13 residues long. CDR3 protein: CASSLTEQETQYF. The CDR3 bases are TGTGCCAGCAGCTTGACAGAACAAGAGACCCAGTACTTC.

The rearrangement uses TRBV28 and TRBJ1-5; weak D call: TRBD1 (5 bases). The V gene's germline CDR1 is MDHEN and CDR2 SYDVKM. This CDR3 contains 16 residues. Trimming took off 3 bases at V and 4 bases at J, with 16 bases between the two ends. The CDR3 nucleotides are TGTGCCAGCAGTTTTCCCATGGCAGGGATGAATCAGCCCCAGCATTTT. It is translated as CASSFPMAGMNQPQHF.

As DNA, the CDR3 is TGCGCCAGCAGCTTGGGGGCCGAGGAGCAGTACTTC. Translating gives CASSLGAEEQYF. This chain links TRBV5-1 with TRBJ2-7; unclear D gene. The V gene's germline CDR1 is SGHRS and CDR2 YFSETQ. V was cut by 0 bases and J by 7 bases, with 8 bases left in between. The CDR3 extends over 12 amino acids.

In its sample, this clonotype was seen a few times. The chain uses TRBV5-1 and TRBJ2-1, with a possible D match to TRBD2 (6 bases). The CDR3 length is 14 residues. Germline V gives CDR1 SGHRS, CDR2 YFSETQ. Trimming took off 4 bases at V and 7 bases at J, with 15 bases between the two ends. The CDR3 protein is CASSPPWDSNEQFF. CDR3 DNA sequence: TGCGCCAGCAGCCCGCCCTGGGACTCGAATGAGCAGTTCTTC.

The table lists this clonotype with many counts. The genes are TRBV7-2 and TRBJ1-3; 9 bases map to TRBD1. With 5 bases clipped from V and 1 base from J, the junction kept 3 bases outside the gene matches. The V gene's germline CDR1 is SGHTA and CDR2 FQGNSA. The CDR3 sequence is 15 residues long. CDR3 coding DNA: TGTGCCAGCAGCCGGGACAGGGCTTCTGGAAACACCATATATTTT. Its translation is CASSRDRASGNTIYF.

This clonotype was picked up a small number of times. The rearrangement links TRBV27 to TRBJ1-1; D not certain. The CDR3 is made up of 13 amino acids. The ends were cut back, 5 bases at V and 0 bases at J, with 7 bases in the middle. Germline loops: CDR1 MNHEY, CDR2 SMNVEV (reference sequence). The CDR3 spells CASSPRLNTEAFF. In DNA form, the CDR3 reads TGTGCCAGCAGTCCCCGATTGAACACTGAAGCTTTCTTT.

This clonotype was seen only a few times. CDR3 nucleotides: TGTGCCAGCAGTTCCATCGGGACTATTAACAATGAGCAGTTCTTC. This sequence encodes CASSSIGTINNEQFF. The gene calls are TRBV12-3 or TRBV12-4 and TRBJ2-1, with 7 bases lining up with TRBD2. Trimming at V came to 4 bases and at J to 5 bases, leaving 8 bases not matched to a gene. The CDR3 has 15 amino acids.

The chain recombines TRBV5-5 with TRBJ2-7, with D maybe TRBD2 (5 bases). CDR1 is SGHKS, CDR2 YYEKEE, per germline (reference sequence). The length of the CDR3 is 14 residues. Trimming pared 0 bases from V and 6 bases from J, leaving 13 bases between. CDR3 in amino acids: CASSLDPEVGEQYV. DNA of the CDR3: TGTGCCAGCAGCTTGGACCCGGAGGTAGGCGAGCAGTACGTC.

This clonotype was observed many times. The gene calls are TRBV7-2 and TRBJ2-1; tentatively, D is TRBD2 (6 bases). The CDR3 has 14 residues. Trimming cost V 1 base and J 9 bases, with 13 bases left between them. Germline V gene sequence: CDR1 SGHTA, CDR2 FQGNSA. The CDR3 sequence is CASSLGGRGGEQFF. The DNA for the CDR3 is TGTGCCAGCAGCTTAGGGGGTCGGGGAGGTGAGCAGTTCTTC.

The gene calls are TRBV15 and TRBJ2-7; the D call may be TRBD1 or TRBD2 (5 bases each). V was cut by 0 bases and J by 6 bases, with 21 bases left in between. Germline lookup yields CDR1 LNHNV and CDR2 YYDKDF (reference sequence). The CDR3 has 17 residues. CDR3 nucleotides: TGTGCCACCAGCAGAGATTGGGTGGGGGAAGGCCATGGCGAGCAGTACTTC. Protein: CATSRDWVGEGHGEQYF.

This clonotype was found many times. The J gene is TRBJ2-4, the V gene TRBV6-5; D is possibly TRBD1 (5 bases). Trimming pared 0 bases from V and 3 bases from J, leaving 12 bases between. The CDR3 spans 16 residues. Germline V CDR1 and CDR2: MNHEY, SVGAGI. The CDR3 loop is CASSYSGRAGKNIQYF. As DNA, the CDR3 is TGTGCCAGCAGTTACTCGGGCAGGGCTGGCAAAAACATTCAGTACTTC.

The sample holds a few counts of this clonotype. This chain links TRBV3-1 with TRBJ2-2; 12 bases are shared with TRBD2. Germline CDR1 reads LGHDT; CDR2 reads YNNKEL (reference sequence). V shed 6 bases, J shed 3 bases, and the junction held 5 bases outside the gene matches. The CDR3 is 16 residues long. The CDR3 nucleotides are TGTGCCAGCAGGCAGACTAGCGGGAGAGACACCGGGGAGCTGTTTTTT. This translates into CASRQTSGRDTGELFF.

The CDR3 region is CASSSSGTGNPSNYGYTF. The CDR3 coding sequence is TGTGCCAGCAGTTCCTCCGGGACAGGGAATCCCTCTAACTATGGCTACACCTTC. The chain has TRBV12-3 or TRBV12-4 and TRBJ1-2, with 9 positions matching TRBD1. The J segment lost 0 bases and the V segment lost 4 bases, leaving 12 bases of the junction unmatched. The length of the CDR3 is 18 residues.

This sequence joins TRBV7-6 and TRBJ1-3, with TRBD1 as a possible D gene (6 bases). From germline, CDR1 is SGHVS and CDR2 FNYEAQ. CDR3 length equals 16 residues. V was trimmed by 5 bases and J by 3 bases, leaving 17 bases between them. CDR3 region: CASSNIQGIVGNTIYF. CDR3 coding DNA: TGTGCCAGCAGCAACATACAGGGTATCGTTGGAAACACCATATATTTT.

This clonotype has a handful of counts. The V call is TRBV5-1, the J call TRBJ1-1; 10 positions match TRBD1. Trimming cost V 0 bases and J 5 bases; bases outside gene matches: 4. Looked up from germline, CDR1 is SGHRS and CDR2 is YFSETQ. CDR3 length: 15 residues. CDR3 in DNA: TGCGCCAGCAGCTTGGGACAGGGGGCATTTACTGAAGCTTTCTTT. Translated, it gives CASSLGQGAFTEAFF.

This clonotype was observed a few times. CDR3 amino acids: CASSRGLEVANEQFF. CDR3 nucleotide sequence: TGCGCCAGCAGCCGGGGACTAGAGGTGGCGAATGAGCAGTTCTTC. The chain is built from TRBV4-3 and TRBJ2-1, with 8 bases matching TRBD2. The CDR3 consists of 15 residues. Germline loops: CDR1 LGHNA, CDR2 YSLEER. V gave up 4 bases and J gave up 7 bases; unmatched junction bases: 9.

In this sample, this clonotype turned up many times. The genes are TRBV12-3 or TRBV12-4 and TRBJ1-2; D is possibly TRBD1 (5 bases). CDR3 length equals 15 residues. V shed 3 bases and J shed 4 bases, with 15 bases lying between them. CDR3: CASSLLWGSGYGYTF. The CDR3 nucleotides read TGTGCCAGCAGTTTGTTGTGGGGCAGTGGCTATGGCTACACCTTC.